What follows are 9 T cell receptor beta chains derived from one specimen sequenced in a study of shared clonotypes between healthy human individuals. The table came from immunoSEQ multiplex PCR; TCRdb's copy has only in-frame clones and leaves some out. Of a few hundred thousand clones listed, roughly three quarters were seen once; the top ten hold 12%. The specimen sequenced was PBMCs. Source of these receptors: a woman aged 35 to 49 in good health. Some clones in this sample may be carry-over from other donors' samples.

The chain couples TRBV6-1 to TRBJ2-7; 7 bases map to TRBD1. The CDR3 spans 15 residues. J lost 2 bases, V lost 7 bases, and 11 bases had no gene match. Germline loops: CDR1 MNHNS, CDR2 SASEGT. The CDR3 here is CASNLGGRVPYEQYF. CDR3 coding DNA: TGTGCCAGCAACCTAGGGGGCAGGGTTCCCTACGAGCAGTACTTC.

The rearrangement joins TRBV7-3 to TRBJ2-7, with D perhaps TRBD2 (6 bases). Trimming left V 3 bases short and J 3 bases short, with 15 bases between. Germline loops: CDR1 SGHTA, CDR2 FQGTGA. The CDR3 sequence is 15 residues long. The DNA for the CDR3 is TGTGCCAGCAGCTTGGAGGGAGGTCCCCTCTACGAGCAGTACTTC. Translation: CASSLEGGPLYEQYF.

This clone was recorded at least ten times. The rearrangement links TRBV7-2 to TRBJ1-5, with a weak D call TRBD1 (5 bases). The CDR3 has 14 amino acids. Germline lookup yields CDR1 SGHTA and CDR2 FQGNSA. Trimming pared 5 bases from V and 7 bases from J, leaving 15 bases between. The CDR3 DNA sequence: TGTGCCAGCAGCACGGGGGGGTACAGACAGCCCCAGCATTTT. Its translation: CASSTGGYRQPQHF.

The chain uses TRBV4-1 and TRBJ2-5; 10 positions match TRBD2. The V gene's germline CDR1 is MGHRA and CDR2 YSYEKL. The CDR3 runs 18 residues. V gave up 1 base and J gave up 5 bases; unmatched junction bases: 13. CDR3 in DNA: TGCGCCAGCAGCCAAGTTTATCGGACTAGCGGCGCGTATGAGACCCAGTACTTC. Translation gives CASSQVYRTSGAYETQYF.

The chain uses TRBV18 and TRBJ1-5; the match to TRBD1 covers 10 bases. The CDR3 is 15 residues long. The V gene end was trimmed by 0 bases and the J gene end by 6 bases; junction bases not matched to a gene: 2. Germline V lookup: CDR1 KGHSH, CDR2 LQKENI. The CDR3 loop is CASSPPWTGGQPQHF. The CDR3 nucleotides read TGTGCCAGCTCACCACCATGGACAGGGGGTCAGCCCCAGCATTTT. The complete variable domain, with remaining parts taken from reference TRBV18 and TRBJ1-5, reads NAGVMQNPRHLVRRRGQEARLRCSPMKGHSHVYWYRQLPEEGLKFMVYLQKENIIDESGMPKERFSAEFPKEGPSILRIQQVVRGDSAAYFCASSPPWTGGQPQHFGDGTRLSIL.

The CDR3 DNA is TGCGCCAGCAGCTTACTAGCGAGCTCCTACAATGAGCAGTTCTTC. Translating gives CASSLLASSYNEQFF. The V gene is TRBV5-1, the J gene TRBJ2-1, with 7 nucleotides matching TRBD2. V lost 2 bases to trimming and J lost 0 bases; unmatched junction nucleotides: 2. From germline, CDR1 is SGHRS and CDR2 YFSETQ. The CDR3 length is 15 residues.

With respect to this clone: This likely stems from a read error, as it lies one base from a far larger clone. This sample also contains other DNA sequences that code for the same CDR3. This chain links TRBV7-2 with TRBJ1-2; D gene ambiguous. CDR1 is SGHTA and CDR2 is FQGNSA in the germline V gene. The CDR3 totals 16 residues. V lost 1 base, J lost 2 bases, and 14 bases lay in between. The CDR3 sequence: CASSLVAGSSNYGYTF. As DNA, the CDR3 is TGTGCCAGCAGCTTAGTCGCGGGCAGCTCCAACTATGGCTACACCTTC.

Of note for this clone: Other nucleotide sequences in the sample specify the same CDR3. V is TRBV7-2 and J is TRBJ2-1; D call uncertain. CDR1 is SGHTA and CDR2 is FQGNSA in the germline V gene. There are 15 residues in the CDR3. Trimming removed 1 base at V and 0 bases at J, with 7 bases between. The DNA of the CDR3 is TGTGCCAGCAGCTTAGTAGGAGACTCCTACAATGAGCAGTTCTTC. This sequence encodes CASSLVGDSYNEQFF.

The V call is TRBV19, the J call TRBJ2-4; D not certain. Germline V gives CDR1 LNHDA, CDR2 SQIVND (reference sequence). V was clipped by 3 bases and J by 6 bases, with 3 bases between them. The CDR3 runs to 11 residues. CDR3 coding DNA: TGTGCCAGTAGTATCGGAAACATTCAGTACTTC. This encodes CASSIGNIQYF.